This T cell receptor (beta chain) was captured in a study of shared clonotypes between healthy human individuals (dated by TCRdb to the early 2020s). Describing the broader study: The cohort comprised a couple of women and a few men aged 18 to 49 years. Per donor, three plates each were used for CD4 naive and CD4 memory, two for CD8 naive, and one for CD8 memory. To estimate repertoire size and how much clonotype sharing occurs between individuals, the study deeply sequenced the blood TCR repertoires of roughly 5 healthy adults. Libraries were prepared and TCR repertoires were sequenced by different laboratories using diverse techniques, in order to increase sequencing depth and limit assay-specific biases. Each donor's leukapheresis produced roughly between roughly 0.94 and 9.5 billion PBMCs. What the authors observed across the whole study: Only blood was sampled, and tissue TCR repertoires likely differ from those in blood. Pairwise subsampling led to the expectation that sequencing depth would affect the degree of clonotype sharing among donors. The genetic and exposure-history diversity represented was limited by the small number of donors. Higher generation probabilities were observed for clonotypes shared by all four sorted-subset donors than for non-shared clonotypes. Naive subsets generally had larger estimated clonotype richness than memory subsets. Approximately 5% of naive CD4, 3.5% of naive CD8, roughly 2.4% of memory CD4, and approximately 0.4% of memory CD8 clonotypes were shared across several donors. Rarefaction of sorted-subset datasets indicated incomplete sequencing despite the large sequencing depth.

The CDR3, cysteine through phenylalanine, is 15 amino acids long. CDR3 DNA is the only sequence kept; it has 45 bases, read in frame from the first base. Sequences MDHEN (CDR1) and SYDVKM (CDR2) are obtained from the germline V gene. At the junction V is shortened by 6 bases and J by 6 bases; bases outside the gene matches: 11. Using the deep immunoSEQ assay, TCR CDR3 regions were amplified from genomic DNA by multiplex PCR. Genomic DNA extracted from each cell subset was distributed evenly over all wells of several immunoSEQ 96-well plates, and each plate served as one replicate. For sorted subsets, about 220 ng of genomic DNA, equivalent to 30,000 or so T cell genomes, went into each replicate PCR. The purified libraries were quantified using a Qubit 3.0 fluorometer, sized with a Bioanalyzer 2100, and then quantified again using the KAPA Library Quantification kit. Every immunoSEQ 96-well plate was sequenced on a dedicated single-read 150-cycle Illumina NextSeq 550 flow cell. On the study's bioinformatics: Because the immunoSEQ output held only junctional sequences and lacked quality scores, the filtering could not match the filtering applied to full-length reads. To assign V/J genes and CDR3, sequences were annotated against IMGT germline references using PyIR, a Python wrapper for IgBLAST v1.9. Reads were removed for weak V/J assignments (E-value above 1e-6), missing CDR3, stop codons, out-of-frame junctions, or ambiguous translated residues. V3J clonotypes were defined by identical inferred V gene, J gene, and CDR3 amino acid sequence. The percentage overlap between two repertoires was calculated by dividing the number of shared unique clonotypes by the size of the smaller repertoire. RTK rarefaction, the Chao1 estimator, and Recon v2.1 estimates of unobserved clonotypes were used to assess repertoire richness. Generation probabilities for all TCRbeta clonotypes obtained by the gDNA method from a handful of donors were computed using OLGA. TCRdb's version of the immuneACCESS table is confined to in-frame rearrangements and falls short of the full clone set. An unresolved V gene accounts for under half of the shortfall where checked; the remainder is of unknown origin. V and J calls and clone size are those listed in that table; D and trimming were worked out from the DNA. For this sample the table gives hundreds of thousands of clones, of which 95% to 98% were detected only once. The top ten clonotypes cover approximately 0.057% of the sample.

In the case of this clone: Its target antigen remains unknown. No per-base quality is available; no much larger clone lies one base away.

Donors were healthy HIV-negative adults with no recently reported acute infections or vaccinations. All donors were Caucasian adults living in Nashville, Tennessee, USA. CD4+ T cells were enriched through magnetic negative selection, after which naive cells were positively selected on CD45RA and the remaining negative fraction served as the memory subset. Blood was obtained by leukapheresis, after which PBMCs were separated by Ficoll-Histopaque density gradient centrifugation and cryopreserved in liquid nitrogen vapor phase. Analytical flow cytometry was used to check the purity and quantity of every magnetically sorted T cell population. Genomic DNA was isolated from every sorted fraction and measured by UV absorbance on a Nanodrop 2000c.

The receptor was derived from a woman aged 25 to 39 in good health. Material: naive CD4+ T cells sorted from blood. The cell subset or site label, read with the paper, signifies: CD45RA+ positively selected. The V gene is TRBV28 and the J gene is TRBJ2-1; TRBD1 matches 7 bases in the middle. Read as DNA, the sequence is TGTGCCAGCAGACGGGGACAGCCTGGAGGCAATGAGCAGTTCTTC. It specifies CASRRGQPGGNEQFF.